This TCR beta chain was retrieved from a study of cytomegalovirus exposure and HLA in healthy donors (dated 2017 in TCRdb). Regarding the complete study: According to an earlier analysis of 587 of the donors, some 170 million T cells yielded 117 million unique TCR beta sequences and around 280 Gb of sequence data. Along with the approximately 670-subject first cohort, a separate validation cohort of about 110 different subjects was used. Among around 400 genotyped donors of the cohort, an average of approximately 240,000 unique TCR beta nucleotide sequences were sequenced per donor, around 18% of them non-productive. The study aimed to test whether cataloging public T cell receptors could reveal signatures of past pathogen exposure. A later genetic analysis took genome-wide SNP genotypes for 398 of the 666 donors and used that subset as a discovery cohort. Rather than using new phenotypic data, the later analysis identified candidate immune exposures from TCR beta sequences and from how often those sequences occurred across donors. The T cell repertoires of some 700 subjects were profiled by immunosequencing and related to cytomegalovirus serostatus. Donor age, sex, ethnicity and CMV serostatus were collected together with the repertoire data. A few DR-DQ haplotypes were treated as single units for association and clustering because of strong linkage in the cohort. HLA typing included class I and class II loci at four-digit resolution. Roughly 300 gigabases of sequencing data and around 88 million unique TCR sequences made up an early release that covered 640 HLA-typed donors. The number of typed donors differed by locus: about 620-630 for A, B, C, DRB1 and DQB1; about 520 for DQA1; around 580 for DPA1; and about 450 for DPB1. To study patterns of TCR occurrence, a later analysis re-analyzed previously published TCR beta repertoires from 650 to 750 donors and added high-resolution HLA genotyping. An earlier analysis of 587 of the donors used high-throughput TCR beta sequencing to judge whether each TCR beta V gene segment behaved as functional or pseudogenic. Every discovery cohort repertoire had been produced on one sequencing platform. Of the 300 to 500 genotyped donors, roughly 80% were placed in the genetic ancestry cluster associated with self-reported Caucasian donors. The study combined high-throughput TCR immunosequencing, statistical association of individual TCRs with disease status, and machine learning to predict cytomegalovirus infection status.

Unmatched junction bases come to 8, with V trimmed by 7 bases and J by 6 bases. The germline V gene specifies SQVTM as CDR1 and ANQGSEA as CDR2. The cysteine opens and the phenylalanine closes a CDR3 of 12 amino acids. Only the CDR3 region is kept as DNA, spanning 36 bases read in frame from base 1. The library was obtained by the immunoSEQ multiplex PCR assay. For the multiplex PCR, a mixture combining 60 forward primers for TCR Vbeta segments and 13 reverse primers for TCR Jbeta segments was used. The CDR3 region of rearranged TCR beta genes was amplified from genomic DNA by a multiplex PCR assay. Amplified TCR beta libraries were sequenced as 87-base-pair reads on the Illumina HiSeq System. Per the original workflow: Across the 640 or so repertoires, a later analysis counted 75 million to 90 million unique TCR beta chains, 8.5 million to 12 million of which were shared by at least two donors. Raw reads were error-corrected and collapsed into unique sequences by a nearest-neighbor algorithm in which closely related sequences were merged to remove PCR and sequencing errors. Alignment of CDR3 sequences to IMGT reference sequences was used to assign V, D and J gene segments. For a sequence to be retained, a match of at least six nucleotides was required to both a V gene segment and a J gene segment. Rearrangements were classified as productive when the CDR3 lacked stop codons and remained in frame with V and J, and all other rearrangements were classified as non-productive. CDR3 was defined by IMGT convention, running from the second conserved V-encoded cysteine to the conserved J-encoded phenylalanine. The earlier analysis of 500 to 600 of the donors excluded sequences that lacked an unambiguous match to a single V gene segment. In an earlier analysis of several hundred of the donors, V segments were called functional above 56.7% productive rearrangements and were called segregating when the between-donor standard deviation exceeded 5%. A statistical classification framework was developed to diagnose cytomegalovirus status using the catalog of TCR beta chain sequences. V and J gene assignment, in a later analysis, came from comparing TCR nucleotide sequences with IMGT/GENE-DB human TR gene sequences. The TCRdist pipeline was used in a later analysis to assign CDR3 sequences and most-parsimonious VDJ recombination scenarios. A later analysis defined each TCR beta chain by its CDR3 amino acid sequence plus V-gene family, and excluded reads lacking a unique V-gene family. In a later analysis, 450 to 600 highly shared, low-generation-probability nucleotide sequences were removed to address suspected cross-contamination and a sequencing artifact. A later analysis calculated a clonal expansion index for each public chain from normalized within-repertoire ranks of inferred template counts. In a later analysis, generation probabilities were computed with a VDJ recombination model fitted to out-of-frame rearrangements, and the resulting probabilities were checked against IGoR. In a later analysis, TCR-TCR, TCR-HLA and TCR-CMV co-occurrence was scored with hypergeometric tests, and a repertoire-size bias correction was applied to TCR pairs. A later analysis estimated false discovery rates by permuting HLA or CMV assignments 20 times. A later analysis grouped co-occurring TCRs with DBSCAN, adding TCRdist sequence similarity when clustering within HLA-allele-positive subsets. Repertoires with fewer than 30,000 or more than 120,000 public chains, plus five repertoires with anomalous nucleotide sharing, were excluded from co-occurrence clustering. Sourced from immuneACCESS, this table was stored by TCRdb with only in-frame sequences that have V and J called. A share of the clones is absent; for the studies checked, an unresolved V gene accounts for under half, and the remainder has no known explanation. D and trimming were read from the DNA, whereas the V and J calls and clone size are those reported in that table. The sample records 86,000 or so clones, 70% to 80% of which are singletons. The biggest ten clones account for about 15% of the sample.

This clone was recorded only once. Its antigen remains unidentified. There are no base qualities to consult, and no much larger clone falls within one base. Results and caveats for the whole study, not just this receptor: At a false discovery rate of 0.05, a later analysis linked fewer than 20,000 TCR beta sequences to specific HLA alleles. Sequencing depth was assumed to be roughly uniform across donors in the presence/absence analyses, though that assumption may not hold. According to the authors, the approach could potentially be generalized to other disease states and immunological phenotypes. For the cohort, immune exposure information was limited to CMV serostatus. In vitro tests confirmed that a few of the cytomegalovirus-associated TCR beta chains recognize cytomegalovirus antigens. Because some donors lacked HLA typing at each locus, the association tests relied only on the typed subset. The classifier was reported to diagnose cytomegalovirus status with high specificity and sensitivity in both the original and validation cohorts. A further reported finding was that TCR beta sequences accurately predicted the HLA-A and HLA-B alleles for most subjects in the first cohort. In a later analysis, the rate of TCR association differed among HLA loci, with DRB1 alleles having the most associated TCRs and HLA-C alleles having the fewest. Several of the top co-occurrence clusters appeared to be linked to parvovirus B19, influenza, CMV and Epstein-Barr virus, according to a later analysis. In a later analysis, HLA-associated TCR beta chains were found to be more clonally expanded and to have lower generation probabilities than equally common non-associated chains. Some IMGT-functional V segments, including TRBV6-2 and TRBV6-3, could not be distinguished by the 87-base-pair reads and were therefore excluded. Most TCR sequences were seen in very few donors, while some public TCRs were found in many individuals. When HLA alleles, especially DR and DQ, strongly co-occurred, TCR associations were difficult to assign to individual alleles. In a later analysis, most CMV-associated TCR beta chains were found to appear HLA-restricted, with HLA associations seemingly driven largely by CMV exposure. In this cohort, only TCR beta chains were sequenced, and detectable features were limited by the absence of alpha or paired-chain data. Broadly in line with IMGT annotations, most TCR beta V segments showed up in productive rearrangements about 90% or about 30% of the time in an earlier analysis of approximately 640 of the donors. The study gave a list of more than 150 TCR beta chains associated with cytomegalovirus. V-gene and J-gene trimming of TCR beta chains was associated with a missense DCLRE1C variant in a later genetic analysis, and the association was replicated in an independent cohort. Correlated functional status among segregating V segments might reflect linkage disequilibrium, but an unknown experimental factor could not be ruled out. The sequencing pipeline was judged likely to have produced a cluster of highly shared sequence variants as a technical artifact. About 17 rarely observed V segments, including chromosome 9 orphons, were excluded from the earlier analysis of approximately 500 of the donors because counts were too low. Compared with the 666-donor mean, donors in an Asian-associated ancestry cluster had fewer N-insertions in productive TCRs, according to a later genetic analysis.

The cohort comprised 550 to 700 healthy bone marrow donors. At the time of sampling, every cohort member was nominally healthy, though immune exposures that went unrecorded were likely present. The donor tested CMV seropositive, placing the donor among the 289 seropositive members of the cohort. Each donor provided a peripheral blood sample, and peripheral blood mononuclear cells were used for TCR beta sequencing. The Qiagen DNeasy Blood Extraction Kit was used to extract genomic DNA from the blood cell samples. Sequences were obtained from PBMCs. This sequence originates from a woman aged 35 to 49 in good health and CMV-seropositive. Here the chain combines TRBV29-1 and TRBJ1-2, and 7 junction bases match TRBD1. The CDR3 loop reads CSGGTDGHGYTF. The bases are TGCAGCGGGGGGACAGATGGCCATGGCTACACCTTC.